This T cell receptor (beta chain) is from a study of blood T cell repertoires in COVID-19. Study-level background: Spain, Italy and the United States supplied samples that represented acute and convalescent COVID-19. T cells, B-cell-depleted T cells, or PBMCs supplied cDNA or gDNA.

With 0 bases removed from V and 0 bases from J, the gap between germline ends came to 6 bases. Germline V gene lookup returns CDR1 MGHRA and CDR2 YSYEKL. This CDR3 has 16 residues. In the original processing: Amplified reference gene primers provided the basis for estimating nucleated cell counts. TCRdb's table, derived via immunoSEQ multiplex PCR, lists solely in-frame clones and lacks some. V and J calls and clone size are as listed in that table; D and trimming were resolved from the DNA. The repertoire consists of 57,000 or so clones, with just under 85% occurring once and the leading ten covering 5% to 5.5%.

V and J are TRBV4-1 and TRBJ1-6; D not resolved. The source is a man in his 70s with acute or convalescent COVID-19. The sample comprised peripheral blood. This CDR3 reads CASSQDRSSYNSPLHF. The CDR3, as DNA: TGCGCCAGCAGCCAAGATAGGAGCTCCTATAATTCACCCCTCCACTTT.